Sequencing of this T cell receptor beta chain was carried out in a study of blood T cell repertoires in COVID-19. Study-wide background: Samples representing acute and convalescent COVID-19 were sourced from the United States, Italy and Spain. From T cells, B-cell-depleted T cells, or PBMCs came the material, which was cDNA or gDNA.

Per the original data handling: Estimates of nucleated cell counts were drawn from the amplification of reference gene primers. TCRdb keeps only in-frame clones here, not all; method: immunoSEQ multiplex PCR. V and J calls and clone size are copied from that table; D and trimming were computed from the DNA. The repertoire holds around 200,000 clones, with 85% to 90% as singletons. Trimming cost V 3 bases and J 8 bases; bases outside gene matches: 9. The CDR3 is made up of 14 amino acids. The germline V gene encodes CDR1 KGHSH and CDR2 LQKENI. About this clone itself: Other nucleotide sequences from this sample produce the same CDR3.

The rearrangement joins TRBV18 to TRBJ1-2, with TRBD1 identical over 7 bases. The sample consisted of peripheral blood. The sequence came from a man between 18 and 29 years old with active or convalescent COVID-19. The DNA of the CDR3 is TGTGCCAGCTCACCGATCCGGGACAGACGAGGCTACACCTTC. It specifies CASSPIRDRRGYTF.